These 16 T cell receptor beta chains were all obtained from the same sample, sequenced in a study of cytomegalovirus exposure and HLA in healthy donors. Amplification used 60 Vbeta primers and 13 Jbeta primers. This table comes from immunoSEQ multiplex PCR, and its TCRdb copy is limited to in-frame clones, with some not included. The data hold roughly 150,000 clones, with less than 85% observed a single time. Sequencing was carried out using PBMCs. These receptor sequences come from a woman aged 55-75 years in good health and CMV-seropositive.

CDR3 amino acids: CASSLGQGYSNEQFF. In DNA form, the CDR3 reads TGTGCCAGCAGCTTGGGACAGGGTTATTCCAATGAGCAGTTCTTC. J is TRBJ2-1 and V is TRBV5-6; the match to TRBD1 covers 7 bases. Per germline, CDR1 SGHDT and CDR2 YYEEEE. V shed 0 bases, J shed 6 bases, and the junction held 6 bases outside the gene matches. This CDR3 has 15 residues.

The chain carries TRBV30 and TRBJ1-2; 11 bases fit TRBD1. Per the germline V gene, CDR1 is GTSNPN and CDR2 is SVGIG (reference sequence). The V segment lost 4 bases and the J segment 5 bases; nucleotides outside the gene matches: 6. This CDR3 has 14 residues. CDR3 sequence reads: CAWTPGTGGYGYTF. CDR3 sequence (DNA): TGTGCCTGGACCCCCGGGACAGGGGGGTATGGCTACACCTTC. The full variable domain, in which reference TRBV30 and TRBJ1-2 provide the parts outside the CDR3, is SQTIHQWPATLVQPVGSPLSLECTVEGTSNPNLYWYRQAAGRGLQLLFYSVGIGQISSEVPQNLSASRPQDRQFILSSKKLLLSDSGFYLCAWTPGTGGYGYTFGSGTRLTVV.

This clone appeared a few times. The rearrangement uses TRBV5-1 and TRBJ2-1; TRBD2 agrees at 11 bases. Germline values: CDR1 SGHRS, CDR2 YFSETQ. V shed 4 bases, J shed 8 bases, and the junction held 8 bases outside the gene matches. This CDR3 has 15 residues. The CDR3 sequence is CASSTTSGGTHEQFF. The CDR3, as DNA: TGCGCCAGCAGCACAACTAGCGGGGGCACCCATGAGCAGTTCTTC.

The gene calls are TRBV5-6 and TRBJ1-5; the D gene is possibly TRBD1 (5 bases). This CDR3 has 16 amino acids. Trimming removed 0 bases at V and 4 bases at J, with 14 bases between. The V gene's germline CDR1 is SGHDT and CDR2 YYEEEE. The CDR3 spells CASSLGAGLWNQPQHF. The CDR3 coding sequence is TGTGCCAGCAGCTTGGGGGCAGGGCTCTGGAATCAGCCCCAGCATTTT.

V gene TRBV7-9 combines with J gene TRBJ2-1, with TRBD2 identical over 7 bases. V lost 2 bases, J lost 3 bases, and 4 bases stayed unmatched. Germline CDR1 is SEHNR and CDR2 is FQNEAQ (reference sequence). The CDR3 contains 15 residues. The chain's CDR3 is CASSLRVAGYNEQFF. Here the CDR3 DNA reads TGTGCCAGCAGCTTAAGGGTAGCGGGCTACAATGAGCAGTTCTTC.

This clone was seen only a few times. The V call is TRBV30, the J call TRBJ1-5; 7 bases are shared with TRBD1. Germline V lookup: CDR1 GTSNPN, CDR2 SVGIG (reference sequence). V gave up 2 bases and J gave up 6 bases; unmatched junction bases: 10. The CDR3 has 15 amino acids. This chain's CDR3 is CAWSKGRGIAQPQHF. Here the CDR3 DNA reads TGTGCCTGGAGTAAGGGCAGGGGGATTGCTCAGCCCCAGCATTTT.

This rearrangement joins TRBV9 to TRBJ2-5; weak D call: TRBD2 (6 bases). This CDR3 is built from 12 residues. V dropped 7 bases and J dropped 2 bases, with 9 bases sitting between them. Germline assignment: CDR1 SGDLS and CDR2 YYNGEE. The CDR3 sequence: CASGSGQETQYF. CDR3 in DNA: TGTGCCAGCGGTAGCGGACAAGAGACCCAGTACTTC. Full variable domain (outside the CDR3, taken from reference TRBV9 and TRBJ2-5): DSGVTQTPKHLITATGQRVTLRCSPRSGDLSVYWYQQSLDQGLQFLIQYYNGEERAKGNILERFSAQQFPDLHSELNLSSLELGDSALYFCASGSGQETQYFGPGTRLLVL.

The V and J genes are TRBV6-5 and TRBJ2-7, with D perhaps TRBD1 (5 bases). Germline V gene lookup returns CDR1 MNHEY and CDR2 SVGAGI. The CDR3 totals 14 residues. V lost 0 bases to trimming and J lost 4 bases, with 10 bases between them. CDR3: CASSYSLDSYEQYF. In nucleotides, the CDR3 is TGTGCCAGCAGTTACTCCTTAGACAGTTACGAGCAGTACTTC.

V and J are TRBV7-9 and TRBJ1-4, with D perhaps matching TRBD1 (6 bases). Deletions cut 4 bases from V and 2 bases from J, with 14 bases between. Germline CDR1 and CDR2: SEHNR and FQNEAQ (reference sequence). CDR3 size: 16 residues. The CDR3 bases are TGTGCCAGCAGCTCGGAGCTGGGGGCTACTAATGAAAAACTGTTTTTT. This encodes CASSSELGATNEKLFF. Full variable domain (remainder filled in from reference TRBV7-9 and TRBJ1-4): DTGVSQNPRHKITKRGQNVTFRCDPISEHNRLYWYRQTLGQGPEFLTYFQNEAQLEKSRLLSDRFSAERPKGSFSTLEIQRTEQGDSAMYLCASSSELGATNEKLFFGSGTQLSVL.

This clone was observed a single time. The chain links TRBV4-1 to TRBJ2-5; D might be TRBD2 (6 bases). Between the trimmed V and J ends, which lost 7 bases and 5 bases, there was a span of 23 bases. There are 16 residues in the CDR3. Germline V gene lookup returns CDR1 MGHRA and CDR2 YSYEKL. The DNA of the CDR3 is TGCGCCAGCACCCCTTCGGGGGACCCACTTAGGGAGACCCAGTACTTC. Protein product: CASTPSGDPLRETQYF.

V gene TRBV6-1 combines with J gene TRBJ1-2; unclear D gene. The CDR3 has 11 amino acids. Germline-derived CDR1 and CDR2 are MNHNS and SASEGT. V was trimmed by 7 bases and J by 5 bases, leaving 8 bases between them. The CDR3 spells CASTNEYGYTF. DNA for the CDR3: TGTGCCAGCACGAATGAGTATGGCTACACCTTC.

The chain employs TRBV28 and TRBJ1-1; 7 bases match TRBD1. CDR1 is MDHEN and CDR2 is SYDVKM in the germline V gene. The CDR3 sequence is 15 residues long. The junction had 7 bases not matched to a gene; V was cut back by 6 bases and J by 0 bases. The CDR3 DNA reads TGTGCCAGCAGCCCAGGGGGGATCATGAACACTGAAGCTTTCTTT. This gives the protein CASSPGGIMNTEAFF.

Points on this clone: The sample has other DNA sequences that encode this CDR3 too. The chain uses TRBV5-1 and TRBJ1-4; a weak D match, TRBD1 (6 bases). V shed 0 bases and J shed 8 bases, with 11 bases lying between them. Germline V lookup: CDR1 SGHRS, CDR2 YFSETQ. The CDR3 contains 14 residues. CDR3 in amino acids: CASSLGGLGEKLFF. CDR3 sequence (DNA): TGCGCCAGCAGCTTGGGGGGGCTTGGGGAAAAACTGTTTTTT.

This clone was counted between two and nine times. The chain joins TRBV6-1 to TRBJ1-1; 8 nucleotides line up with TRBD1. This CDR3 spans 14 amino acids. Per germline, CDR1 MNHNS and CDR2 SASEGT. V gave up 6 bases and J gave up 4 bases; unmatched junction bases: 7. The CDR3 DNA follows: TGTGCCAGCAGCACGGACAGGGTTGCCACTGAAGCTTTCTTT. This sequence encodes CASSTDRVATEAFF.

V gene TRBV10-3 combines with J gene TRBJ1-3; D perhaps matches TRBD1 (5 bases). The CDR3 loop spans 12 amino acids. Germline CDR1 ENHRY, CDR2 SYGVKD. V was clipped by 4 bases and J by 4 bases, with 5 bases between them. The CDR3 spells CAISGGGNTIYF. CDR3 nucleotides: TGTGCCATCAGTGGGGGCGGAAACACCATATATTTT.

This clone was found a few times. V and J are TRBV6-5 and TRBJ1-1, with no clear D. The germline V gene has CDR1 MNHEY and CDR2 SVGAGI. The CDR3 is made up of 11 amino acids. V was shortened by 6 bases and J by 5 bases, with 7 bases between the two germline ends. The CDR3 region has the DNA TGTGCCAGCAGGAGTAAGACTGAAGCTTTCTTT. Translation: CASRSKTEAFF.